What follows are 25 T cell receptor beta chains derived from one specimen sequenced in a study of radiotherapy plus CTLA-4 blockade in lung cancer. Generated by immunoSEQ multiplex PCR, the TCRdb table keeps only in-frame clones and is missing some. The table lists around 72,000 clones, 78% of them singletons. The sequencing used peripheral blood, collected from a patient treated with radiotherapy plus ipilimumab. The receptors were sampled from a human donor with non-small cell lung cancer who had a complete response to radiotherapy plus ipilimumab.

This chain connects TRBV4-3 to TRBJ1-6, with TRBD1 identical over 8 bases. The CDR3 spans 17 residues. The trim removed 4 bases at V and 0 bases at J, leaving 5 bases unmatched. The V gene's germline CDR1 is LGHNA and CDR2 YSLEER. CDR3 in amino acids: CASSPQTGVSYNSPLHF. The DNA of the CDR3 is TGCGCCAGCAGCCCCCAGACAGGGGTCTCCTATAATTCACCCCTCCACTTT.

The rearrangement links TRBV10-3 to TRBJ2-1; 11 positions agree with TRBD2. After removal of 7 bases from V and 0 bases from J, the junction contained 5 bases not matched to a gene. CDR3 length: 16 residues. Germline V gives CDR1 ENHRY, CDR2 SYGVKD. The CDR3 DNA follows: TGTGCCATCAAGGTTACTAGCGGGGGCTCCTACAATGAGCAGTTCTTC. Its protein is CAIKVTSGGSYNEQFF.

This clone has just a few counts. This rearrangement joins TRBV10-3 to TRBJ1-4; 7 bases fit TRBD1. Germline lookup yields CDR1 ENHRY and CDR2 SYGVKD. V was clipped by 6 bases and J by 8 bases; unmatched bases: 12. This CDR3 has 15 residues. The CDR3 region has the DNA TGTGCCATCAGGGGGGGCACTGGGACAGCGGAAAAACTGTTTTTT. Translated, it gives CAIRGGTGTAEKLFF.

The rearrangement uses TRBV28 and TRBJ1-1; the match to TRBD1 covers 12 bases. The germline gives CDR1 MDHEN, CDR2 SYDVKM. With 5 bases clipped from V and 6 bases from J, the junction kept 7 bases outside the gene matches. This CDR3 is built from 15 residues. Here the CDR3 reads CASSPSGTGGPEAFF. DNA for the CDR3: TGTGCCAGCAGTCCCTCCGGGACAGGGGGCCCTGAAGCTTTCTTT.

The chain employs TRBV7-2 and TRBJ1-5; D perhaps matches TRBD1 (5 bases). Germline CDR1 SGHTA, CDR2 FQGNSA. Trimming shortened V by 5 bases and J by 7 bases, and 12 bases separated the two germline ends. This CDR3 has 13 amino acids. CDR3 amino acids: CASSPFNRQPQHF. The CDR3 DNA is TGTGCCAGCAGCCCATTCAACAGGCAGCCCCAGCATTTT.

This clone was seen more than once but under ten times. This chain joins TRBV6-1 and TRBJ1-4, with D possibly matching TRBD1 (6 bases). The CDR3 is 13 residues long. The germline V gene encodes CDR1 MNHNS and CDR2 SASEGT. The ends were cut back, 7 bases at V and 5 bases at J, with 11 bases in the middle. CDR3 sequence (DNA): TGTGCCAGCATGTTTAGGGGGAATGAAAAACTGTTTTTT. It translates to CASMFRGNEKLFF.

The rearrangement links TRBV6-5 to TRBJ1-2, with D possibly matching TRBD1 (6 bases). V lost 3 bases and J 4 bases, leaving 12 bases between the germline ends. CDR3 length equals 14 residues. In germline, CDR1 is MNHEY, CDR2 SVGAGI. CDR3 nucleotide sequence: TGTGCCAGCAGTTATGGGGGCTCAGGCTATGGCTACACCTTC. It codes for CASSYGGSGYGYTF.

The chain couples TRBV27 to TRBJ2-1; TRBD2 matches at 12 bases. The CDR3 contains 16 residues. V gave up 4 bases and J gave up 10 bases; unmatched junction bases: 11. Per the germline V gene, CDR1 is MNHEY and CDR2 is SMNVEV (reference sequence). CDR3 sequence reads: CASSSYRLAGDNEQFF. For the CDR3, the DNA is TGTGCCAGCAGTTCCTACCGACTAGCGGGGGATAACGAGCAGTTCTTC.

J is TRBJ1-2 and V is TRBV5-5; D remains unclear. CDR3 length equals 15 residues. V lost 0 bases to trimming and J lost 4 bases, with 13 bases between them. The germline gives CDR1 SGHKS, CDR2 YYEKEE (reference sequence). The CDR3 DNA follows: TGTGCCAGCAGCTTGGAAAGACGGCGTACCTATGGCTACACCTTC. Translating gives CASSLERRRTYGYTF.

The CDR3 sequence: CASSHQAAGNIQYF. CDR3 coding DNA: TGTGCCAGCAGTCATCAGGCCGCCGGAAACATTCAGTACTTC. The rearrangement joins TRBV7-8 to TRBJ2-4, with D hard to call. Germline loops: CDR1 SGHVS, CDR2 FQNEAQ. CDR3 length: 14 amino acids. V lost 6 bases and J 6 bases, leaving 15 bases between the germline ends. Supplemented by reference TRBV7-8 and TRBJ2-4, the full variable domain reads GAGVSQSPRYKVAKRGQDVALRCDPISGHVSLFWYQQALGQGPEFLTYFQNEAQLDKSGLPSDRFFAERPEGSVSTLKIQRTQQEDSAVYLCASSHQAAGNIQYFGAGTRLSVL.

The J gene is TRBJ1-1, the V gene TRBV5-1; D is uncertain. The V end lost 6 bases, the J end lost 1 base, and 16 bases lay between the germline ends. Per germline, CDR1 SGHRS and CDR2 YFSETQ. The length of the CDR3 is 15 residues. The DNA of the CDR3 is TGCGCCAGCACACCGAATTTAGCCTCGAACACTGAAGCTTTCTTT. Translating gives CASTPNLASNTEAFF.

V gene TRBV5-6 combines with J gene TRBJ1-5; D remains unclear. CDR1 and CDR2 from the germline V gene are SGHDT and YYEEEE. Between the trimmed V and J ends, which lost 4 bases and 1 base, there was a span of 9 bases. The CDR3 has 14 amino acids. Here the CDR3 DNA reads TGTGCCAGCAGCCAGGCTGGGAGCAATCAGCCCCAGCATTTT. Its translation is CASSQAGSNQPQHF. The full variable domain, completed using reference TRBV5-6 and TRBJ1-5, is DAGVTQSPTHLIKTRGQQVTLRCSPKSGHDTVSWYQQALGQGPQFIFQYYEEEERQRGNFPDRFSGHQFPNYSSELNVNALLLGDSALYLCASSQAGSNQPQHFGDGTRLSIL.

Remarks on this clone: An end of the junction does not agree with germline; a read error may underlie this. The V and J genes are TRBV7-7 and TRBJ2-1, with D possibly called TRBD1 or TRBD2 (5 bases each). CDR1 SSHAT and CDR2 FNYEAQ come from the germline V gene (reference sequence). The CDR3 totals 14 residues. In nucleotides, the CDR3 is TGTGCTAGCAGCCCCACGAGGGGTAGCAATGAGCAGTTCTTC. It specifies CASSPTRGSNEQFF.

This clone was detected only once. The chain has TRBV4-1 and TRBJ2-2; D is perhaps TRBD2 (6 bases). The V and J ends lost 5 bases and 1 base respectively, with 11 bases between them. Germline V gives CDR1 MGHRA, CDR2 YSYEKL. The length of the CDR3 is 15 residues. Here the CDR3 DNA reads TGCGCCAGCAGCTTCGGGACTCGGAACACCGGGGAGCTGTTTTTT. Protein: CASSFGTRNTGELFF.

The V and J genes are TRBV27 and TRBJ2-1, with D unresolved. This CDR3 is 12 amino acids long. Germline CDR1 and CDR2: MNHEY and SMNVEV (reference sequence). The germline V and J ends were trimmed by 6 bases and 9 bases, with 12 bases remaining between them. DNA of the CDR3: TGTGCCAGCAGCCGTCTCCGGAGTGAGCAGTTCTTC. The encoded protein is CASSRLRSEQFF.

The chain joins TRBV29-1 to TRBJ2-1; 8 bases map to TRBD2. CDR1 SQVTM and CDR2 ANQGSEA come from the germline V gene. The CDR3 extends over 14 amino acids. V gave up 7 bases and J gave up 6 bases; unmatched junction bases: 11. DNA for the CDR3: TGCAGCGGGGCCCAAAGCGGGAGTATCAATGAGCAGTTCTTC. Its translation: CSGAQSGSINEQFF.

The chain is built from TRBV14 and TRBJ2-3, with 7 positions matching TRBD2. Germline V gives CDR1 SGHDN, CDR2 FVKESK. V dropped 0 bases and J dropped 6; count of bases not matched to a gene: 3. The CDR3 sequence is 14 residues long. CDR3 loop: CASSQDPAGDTQYF. CDR3 DNA: TGTGCCAGCAGCCAAGATCCAGCGGGGGATACGCAGTATTTT. Supplemented by reference TRBV14 and TRBJ2-3, the full variable domain reads EAGVTQFPSHSVIEKGQTVTLRCDPISGHDNLYWYRRVMGKEIKFLLHFVKESKQDESGMPNNRFLAERTGGTYSTLKVQPAELEDSGVYFCASSQDPAGDTQYFGPGTRLTVL.

The chain joins TRBV27 to TRBJ2-6; D tentatively reads TRBD1 or TRBD2 (7 bases each). The CDR3 spans 18 residues. CDR1 MNHEY and CDR2 SMNVEV come from the germline V gene (reference sequence). Trimming pared 2 bases from V and 1 base from J, leaving 15 bases between. The CDR3 nucleotides read TGTGCCAGCAGTTTAGCAGGGGGAGGGAGGTCTGGGGCCAACGTCCTGACTTTC. This encodes CASSLAGGGRSGANVLTF. The variable domain in full, with the rest retrieved from reference TRBV27 and TRBJ2-6, is EAQVTQNPRYLITVTGKKLTVTCSQNMNHEYMSWYRQDPGLGLRQIYYSMNVEVTDKGDVPEGYKVSRKEKRNFPLILESPSPNQTSLYFCASSLAGGGRSGANVLTFGAGSRLTVL.

This sequence joins TRBV29-1 and TRBJ1-1; the D gene is possibly TRBD1 (6 bases). Germline V gene sequence: CDR1 SQVTM, CDR2 ANQGSEA. This CDR3 has 14 amino acids. The V gene lost 6 bases and the J gene lost 2 bases, with 16 bases spanning the gap. CDR3 sequence: CSVGKRDINTEAFF. In nucleotides, the CDR3 is TGCAGCGTGGGGAAGCGGGACATAAACACTGAAGCTTTCTTT. The full variable domain, completed using reference TRBV29-1 and TRBJ1-1, is SAVISQKPSRDICQRGTSLTIQCQVDSQVTMMFWYRQQPGQSLTLIATANQGSEATYESGFVIDKFPISRPNLTFSTLTVSNMSPEDSSIYLCSVGKRDINTEAFFGQGTRLTVV.

The rearrangement links TRBV21-1 to TRBJ1-5. TRBV21-1 represents a pseudogene. The CDR3 has 13 residues. The CDR3 loop reads CATRGVMYQPQHF. CDR3 nucleotide sequence: TGTGCCACCCGGGGGGTAATGTACCAGCCCCAGCATTTT.

The J gene is TRBJ2-2, the V gene TRBV11-2; tentative D call: TRBD2 (6 bases). The CDR3 totals 16 residues. V was shortened by 3 bases and J by 6 bases, with 17 bases between the two germline ends. The germline gives CDR1 SGHAT, CDR2 FQNNGV. The CDR3 here is CASSLKMDGGSGELFF. In DNA form, the CDR3 reads TGTGCCAGCAGCTTGAAAATGGACGGAGGGTCCGGGGAGCTGTTTTTT.

The V and J genes are TRBV5-1 and TRBJ2-1, with 10 bases lining up with TRBD1. The CDR3 contains 15 residues. V was clipped by 3 bases and J by 8 bases; unmatched bases: 8. Germline loops: CDR1 SGHRS, CDR2 YFSETQ. Here the CDR3 reads CASSSGQGSDDEQFF. The CDR3 DNA reads as TGCGCCAGCAGCTCGGGACAGGGGTCGGACGATGAGCAGTTCTTC.

This chain links TRBV2 with TRBJ1-3; D unresolved. Germline assignment: CDR1 SNHLY and CDR2 FYNNEI. The CDR3 spans 13 residues. Trimming removed 6 bases at V and 2 bases at J, with 8 bases between. The CDR3 DNA is TGTGCCAGCAGCGGTGGACCTGGAAACACCATATATTTT. Residues: CASSGGPGNTIYF.

The J gene is TRBJ2-7, the V gene TRBV18; 10 bases are a match to TRBD2. This CDR3 comprises 15 residues. Per the germline V gene, CDR1 is KGHSH and CDR2 is LQKENI. Trimming removed 10 bases from V and 1 base from J; junction bases left unmatched: 10. As DNA, the CDR3 is TGTGCCAACTCTCCACTAGCGGGGATATCCTACGAGCAGTACTTC. This sequence encodes CANSPLAGISYEQYF.

V gene TRBV6-6 combines with J gene TRBJ2-2; 8 bases map to TRBD1. The CDR3 runs to 16 residues. The junction had 9 bases not matched to a gene; V was cut back by 4 bases and J by 5 bases. Germline V gene data show CDR1 as MNHNY and CDR2 as SVGAGI (reference sequence). The CDR3 nucleotides are TGTGCCAGCAGTTCCAACCGGGACAGGAGTACCGGGGAGCTGTTTTTT. Protein product: CASSSNRDRSTGELFF.